One sample yielded the 10 T cell receptor beta chains listed below, sequenced in a study of CD8 T cells in Susac syndrome. An input of about 0.45 to 1 ug of RNA was subjected to reverse transcription using random hexamers. TCRdb re-derived calls from the immunoSEQ multiplex PCR reads in MiXCR, one entry per CDR3 protein. The data hold 250,000 to 300,000 distinct CDR3 sequences, with around 83% observed a single time. Sequencing was done on a sample of CD8+ T cells from PBMCs. The receptors here all came from a human donor with multiple sclerosis.

The chain is built from TRBV7-2 and TRBJ1-1; a possible D gene is TRBD1 (5 bases). The V and J ends lost 2 bases and 1 base respectively, with 17 bases between them. Germline assignment: CDR1 SGHTA and CDR2 FQGNSA. CDR3 size: 17 residues. Here the CDR3 DNA reads TGTGCCAGCAGCTTATTCCCGGCGGAGGGGTCGAACACTGAAGCTTTCTTT. Protein: CASSLFPAEGSNTEAFF. Filled out from reference TRBV7-2 and TRBJ1-1, the complete variable domain reads GAGVSQSPSNKVTEKGKDVELRCDPISGHTALYWYRQSLGQGLEFLIYFQGNSAPDKSGLPSDRFSAERTGGSVSTLTIQRTQQEDSAVYLCASSLFPAEGSNTEAFFGQGTRLTVV.

The chain has TRBV4-1 and TRBJ2-1, with 14 positions matching TRBD2. CDR1 and CDR2 from the germline V gene are MGHRA and YSYEKL. The CDR3 has 18 amino acids. Trimming took 4 bases from V and 7 from J; bases not matched to a gene: 12. The CDR3 region has the DNA TGCGCCAGCAGCCTGACTAGCGGGAGGGCCCCAGTTGGGAATGAGCAGTTCTTC. It codes for CASSLTSGRAPVGNEQFF.

The gene calls are TRBV10-3 and TRBJ2-7; a possible D gene is TRBD1 (5 bases). From germline, CDR1 is ENHRY and CDR2 SYGVKD. CDR3 length: 13 residues. V shed 7 bases and J shed 0 bases, with 10 bases lying between them. CDR3 DNA sequence: TGTGCCATCAAAGCAGGGTCCTCCTACGAGCAGTACTTC. It specifies CAIKAGSSYEQYF.

The rearrangement links TRBV20-1 to TRBJ2-5, with D perhaps TRBD2 (6 bases). The CDR3 has 15 amino acids. V was pared by 5 bases and J by 1 base, with 17 bases between. From germline, CDR1 is DFQATT and CDR2 SNEGSKA (reference sequence). CDR3 sequence reads: CSAREMGTFQETQYF. The CDR3 DNA is TGCAGTGCTCGGGAGATGGGGACTTTCCAAGAGACCCAGTACTTC.

This clonotype was detected only a few times. V usage is TRBV6-1 and J usage is TRBJ2-2; D could derive from TRBD1 or TRBD2 (6 bases each). V lost 6 bases and J lost 7, with 15 bases in between. CDR1 and CDR2 (germline): MNHNS, SASEGT. This CDR3 is built from 14 residues. The CDR3 reads CASSYSGGGGELFF. The CDR3 bases are TGTGCCAGCAGCTACAGCGGAGGGGGCGGGGAGCTGTTTTTT.

The rearrangement links TRBV29-1 to TRBJ2-7; 10 nucleotides line up with TRBD1. V trimming: 5 bases; J trimming: 3 bases; junction bases outside the gene matches: 10. The V gene's germline CDR1 is SQVTM and CDR2 ANQGSEA. This CDR3 contains 15 residues. CDR3 sequence: CSVWDRGDRDYEQYF. The CDR3, as DNA: TGCAGCGTTTGGGACAGGGGAGATAGGGACTACGAGCAGTACTTC.

V gene TRBV20-1 combines with J gene TRBJ2-7, with 8 bases matching TRBD1. V was clipped by 1 base and J by 0 bases; unmatched bases: 5. The V gene's germline CDR1 is DFQATT and CDR2 SNEGSKA (reference sequence). The CDR3 totals 15 residues. Here the CDR3 reads CSARAMGQASYEQYF. CDR3 coding DNA: TGCAGTGCTAGAGCAATGGGACAGGCCTCCTACGAGCAGTACTTC.

The chain couples TRBV5-6 to TRBJ2-7; D is unresolved. The CDR3 has 14 amino acids. V shed 4 bases and J shed 1 base, with 12 bases lying between them. Germline loops: CDR1 SGHDT, CDR2 YYEEEE. As DNA, the CDR3 is TGTGCCAGCAGCCCCGGAGCACAGTCCTACGAGCAGTACTTC. Its protein is CASSPGAQSYEQYF. The full variable domain, in which reference TRBV5-6 and TRBJ2-7 provide the parts outside the CDR3, is DAGVTQSPTHLIKTRGQQVTLRCSPKSGHDTVSWYQQALGQGPQFIFQYYEEEERQRGNFPDRFSGHQFPNYSSELNVNALLLGDSALYLCASSPGAQSYEQYFGPGTRLTVT.

CDR3 amino acids: CASSLGGQREDSYEQYF. For the CDR3, the DNA is TGTGCCAGCAGCTTAGGGGGCCAGCGGGAGGACTCCTACGAGCAGTACTTC. The V and J genes are TRBV11-3 and TRBJ2-7; 9 bases map to TRBD2. The CDR3 spans 17 residues. CDR1 is SGHNT and CDR2 is YENEEA in the germline V gene. J lost 0 bases, V lost 1 base, and 7 bases had no gene match.

The chain has TRBV27 and TRBJ2-7; 8 bases are shared with TRBD1. Losses at the gene ends were 6 bases for V and 5 bases for J; bases not matched to a gene: 6. The CDR3 covers 13 residues. The germline V gene has CDR1 MNHEY and CDR2 SMNVEV (reference sequence). CDR3 DNA sequence: TGTGCCAGCAGCCAGGGGGCCGGGAACGAGCAGTACTTC. Translating it yields CASSQGAGNEQYF.